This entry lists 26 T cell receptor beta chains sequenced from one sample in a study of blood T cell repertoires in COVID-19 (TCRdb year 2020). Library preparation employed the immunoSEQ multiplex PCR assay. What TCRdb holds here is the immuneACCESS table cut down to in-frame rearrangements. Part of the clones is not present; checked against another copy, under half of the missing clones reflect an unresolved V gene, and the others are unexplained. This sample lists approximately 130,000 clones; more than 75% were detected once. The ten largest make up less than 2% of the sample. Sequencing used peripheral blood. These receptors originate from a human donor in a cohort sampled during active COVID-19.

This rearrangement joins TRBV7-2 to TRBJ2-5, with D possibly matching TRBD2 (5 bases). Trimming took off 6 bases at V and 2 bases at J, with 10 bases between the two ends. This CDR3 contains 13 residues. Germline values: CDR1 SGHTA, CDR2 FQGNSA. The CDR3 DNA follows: TGTGCCAGCAGGGGCCGGGGTCAAGAGACCCAGTACTTC. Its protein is CASRGRGQETQYF. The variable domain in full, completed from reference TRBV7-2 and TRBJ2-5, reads GAGVSQSPSNKVTEKGKDVELRCDPISGHTALYWYRQSLGQGLEFLIYFQGNSAPDKSGLPSDRFSAERTGGSVSTLTIQRTQQEDSAVYLCASRGRGQETQYFGPGTRLLVL.

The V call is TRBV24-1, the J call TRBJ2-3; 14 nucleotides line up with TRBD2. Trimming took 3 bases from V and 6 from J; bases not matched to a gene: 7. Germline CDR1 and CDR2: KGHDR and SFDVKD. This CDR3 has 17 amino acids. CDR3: CATSDPGLAGGRDTQYF. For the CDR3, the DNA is TGTGCCACCAGTGATCCCGGACTAGCGGGAGGTAGGGATACGCAGTATTTT.

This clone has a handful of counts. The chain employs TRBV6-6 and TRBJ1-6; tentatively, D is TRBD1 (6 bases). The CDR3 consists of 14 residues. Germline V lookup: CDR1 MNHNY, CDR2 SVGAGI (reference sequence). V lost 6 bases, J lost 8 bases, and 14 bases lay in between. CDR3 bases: TGTGCCAGCAGCTTCGACAGGAGTTATTCACCCCTCCACTTT. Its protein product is CASSFDRSYSPLHF.

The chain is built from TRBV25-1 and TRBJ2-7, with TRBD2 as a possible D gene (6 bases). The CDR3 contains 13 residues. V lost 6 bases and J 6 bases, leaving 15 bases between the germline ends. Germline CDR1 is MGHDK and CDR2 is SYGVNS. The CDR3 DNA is TGTGCCAGCAGAATTCCGGGACTGAGCGAGCAGTACTTC. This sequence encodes CASRIPGLSEQYF.

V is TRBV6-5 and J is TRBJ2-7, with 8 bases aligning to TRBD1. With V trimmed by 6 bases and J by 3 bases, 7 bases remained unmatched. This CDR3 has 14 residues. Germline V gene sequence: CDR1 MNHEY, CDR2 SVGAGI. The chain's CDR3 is CASRTRTGSYEQYF. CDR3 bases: TGTGCCAGCAGAACCAGGACAGGGAGCTACGAGCAGTACTTC.

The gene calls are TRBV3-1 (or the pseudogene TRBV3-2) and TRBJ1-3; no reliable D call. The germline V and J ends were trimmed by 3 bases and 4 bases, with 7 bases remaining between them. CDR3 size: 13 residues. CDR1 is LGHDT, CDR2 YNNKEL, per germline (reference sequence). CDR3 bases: TGTGCCAGCAGCCATACGAGCGGAAACACCATATATTTT. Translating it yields CASSHTSGNTIYF.

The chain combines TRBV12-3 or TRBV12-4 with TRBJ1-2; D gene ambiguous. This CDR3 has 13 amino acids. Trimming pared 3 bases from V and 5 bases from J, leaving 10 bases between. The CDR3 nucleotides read TGTGCCAGCAGTTTTCAAGGCGGGTATGGCTACACCTTC. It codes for CASSFQGGYGYTF.

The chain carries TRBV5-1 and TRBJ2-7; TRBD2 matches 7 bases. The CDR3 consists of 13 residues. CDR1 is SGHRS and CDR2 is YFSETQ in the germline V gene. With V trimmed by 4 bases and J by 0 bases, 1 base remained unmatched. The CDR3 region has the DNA TGCGCCAGCAGCACGGGGGGCTCCTACGAGCAGTACTTC. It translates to CASSTGGSYEQYF.

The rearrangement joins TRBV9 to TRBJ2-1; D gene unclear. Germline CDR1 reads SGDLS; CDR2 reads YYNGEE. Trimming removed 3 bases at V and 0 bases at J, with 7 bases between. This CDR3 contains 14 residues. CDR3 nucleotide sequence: TGTGCCAGCAGCGGTACTAACTCCTACAATGAGCAGTTCTTC. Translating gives CASSGTNSYNEQFF.

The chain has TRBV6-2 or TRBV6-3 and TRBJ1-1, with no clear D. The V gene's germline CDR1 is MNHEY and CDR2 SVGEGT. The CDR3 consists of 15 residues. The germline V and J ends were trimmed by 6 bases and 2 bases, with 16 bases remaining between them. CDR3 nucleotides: TGTGCCAGCAGCCTTACCGGGAGGGCCAACACTGAAGCTTTCTTT. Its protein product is CASSLTGRANTEAFF.

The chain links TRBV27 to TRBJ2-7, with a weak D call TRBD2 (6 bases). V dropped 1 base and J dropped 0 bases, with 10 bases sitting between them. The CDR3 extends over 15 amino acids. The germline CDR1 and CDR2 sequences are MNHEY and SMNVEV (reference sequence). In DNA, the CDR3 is TGTGCCAGCAGTTTATGGGCGGGAAGCTCCTACGAGCAGTACTTC. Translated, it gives CASSLWAGSSYEQYF.

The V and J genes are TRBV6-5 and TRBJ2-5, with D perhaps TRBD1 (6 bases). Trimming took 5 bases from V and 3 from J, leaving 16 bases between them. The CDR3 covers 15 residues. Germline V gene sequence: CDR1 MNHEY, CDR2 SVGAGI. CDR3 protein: CASSPLTGYEETQYF. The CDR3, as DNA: TGTGCCAGCAGTCCCTTGACAGGTTACGAAGAGACCCAGTACTTC.

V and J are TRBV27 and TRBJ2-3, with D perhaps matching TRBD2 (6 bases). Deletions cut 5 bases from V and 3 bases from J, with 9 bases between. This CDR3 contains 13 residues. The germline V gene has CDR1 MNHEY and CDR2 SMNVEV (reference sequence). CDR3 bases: TGTGCCAGCAGTCCGGCGGGAACAGATACGCAGTATTTT. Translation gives CASSPAGTDTQYF.

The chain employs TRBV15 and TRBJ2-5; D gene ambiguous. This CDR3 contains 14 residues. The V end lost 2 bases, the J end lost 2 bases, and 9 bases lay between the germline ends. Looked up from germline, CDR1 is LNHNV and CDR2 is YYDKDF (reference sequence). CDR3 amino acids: CATSRPSGQETQYF. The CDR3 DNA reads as TGTGCCACCAGCAGACCTAGTGGGCAAGAGACCCAGTACTTC.

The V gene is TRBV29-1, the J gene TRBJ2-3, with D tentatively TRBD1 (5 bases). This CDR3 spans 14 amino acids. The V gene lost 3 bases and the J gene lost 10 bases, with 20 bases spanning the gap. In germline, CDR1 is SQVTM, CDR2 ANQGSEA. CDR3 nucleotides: TGCAGCGTTGAGGGCCAGGCCTCCCTAGGGGCGCAGTATTTT. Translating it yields CSVEGQASLGAQYF.

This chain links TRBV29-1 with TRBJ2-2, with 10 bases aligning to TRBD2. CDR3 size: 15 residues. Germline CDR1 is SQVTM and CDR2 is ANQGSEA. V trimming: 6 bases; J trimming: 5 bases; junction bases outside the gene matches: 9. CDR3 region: CSVEIAGGRTGELFF. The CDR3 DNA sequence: TGCAGCGTCGAAATAGCGGGAGGTCGTACCGGGGAGCTGTTTTTT.

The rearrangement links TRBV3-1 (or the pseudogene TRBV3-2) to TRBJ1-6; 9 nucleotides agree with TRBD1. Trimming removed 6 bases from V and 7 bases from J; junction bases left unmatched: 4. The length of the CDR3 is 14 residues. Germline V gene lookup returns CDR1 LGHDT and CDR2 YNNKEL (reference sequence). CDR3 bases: TGTGCCAGCAGGGGACAGGGAGGAAATTCACCCCTCCACTTT. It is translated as CASRGQGGNSPLHF.

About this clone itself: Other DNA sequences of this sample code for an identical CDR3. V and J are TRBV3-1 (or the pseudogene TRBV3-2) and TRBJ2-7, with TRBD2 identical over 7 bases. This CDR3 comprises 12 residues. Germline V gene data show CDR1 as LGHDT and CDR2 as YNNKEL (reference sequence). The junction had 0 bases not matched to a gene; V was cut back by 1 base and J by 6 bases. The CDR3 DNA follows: TGTGCCAGCAGCCAAGGGGGGGGCGAGCAGTACTTC. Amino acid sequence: CASSQGGGEQYF.

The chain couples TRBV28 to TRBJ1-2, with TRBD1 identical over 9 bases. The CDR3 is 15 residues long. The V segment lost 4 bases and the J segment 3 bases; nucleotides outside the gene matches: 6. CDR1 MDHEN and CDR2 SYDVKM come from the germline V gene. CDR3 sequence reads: CASSSPWTGDYGYTF. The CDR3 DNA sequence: TGTGCCAGCAGTTCACCCTGGACAGGGGACTATGGCTACACCTTC.

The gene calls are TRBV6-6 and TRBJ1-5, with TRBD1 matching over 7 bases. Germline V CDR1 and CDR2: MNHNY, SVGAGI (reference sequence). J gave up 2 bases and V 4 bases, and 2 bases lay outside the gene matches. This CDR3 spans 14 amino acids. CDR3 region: CASSFGTGNQPQHF. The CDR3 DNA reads TGTGCCAGCAGTTTTGGGACAGGCAATCAGCCCCAGCATTTT.

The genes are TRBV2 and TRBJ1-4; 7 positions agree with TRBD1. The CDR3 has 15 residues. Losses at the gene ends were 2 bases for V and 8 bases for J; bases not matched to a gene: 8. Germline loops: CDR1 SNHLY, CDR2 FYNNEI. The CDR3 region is CASSENTGVGEKLFF. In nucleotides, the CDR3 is TGTGCCAGCAGTGAAAACACAGGGGTTGGCGAAAAACTGTTTTTT.

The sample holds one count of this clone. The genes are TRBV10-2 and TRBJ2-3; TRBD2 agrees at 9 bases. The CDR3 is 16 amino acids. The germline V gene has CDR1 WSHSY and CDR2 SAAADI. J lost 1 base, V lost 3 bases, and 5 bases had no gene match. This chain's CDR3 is CASSDQRLAGTDTQYF. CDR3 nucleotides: TGCGCCAGCAGTGATCAGAGACTAGCGGGCACAGATACGCAGTATTTT.

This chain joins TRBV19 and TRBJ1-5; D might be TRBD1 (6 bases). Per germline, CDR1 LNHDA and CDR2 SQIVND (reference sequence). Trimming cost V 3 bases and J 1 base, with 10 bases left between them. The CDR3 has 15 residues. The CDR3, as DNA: TGTGCCAGTAGTATTAGTAGGGGGAGCAATCAGCCCCAGCATTTT. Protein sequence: CASSISRGSNQPQHF.

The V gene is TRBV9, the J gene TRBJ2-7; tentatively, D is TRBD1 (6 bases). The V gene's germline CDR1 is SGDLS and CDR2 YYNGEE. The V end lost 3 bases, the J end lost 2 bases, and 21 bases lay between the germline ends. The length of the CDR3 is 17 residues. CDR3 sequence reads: CASSALPEGVGPYEQYF. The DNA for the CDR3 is TGTGCCAGCAGCGCCCTTCCCGAGGGGGTAGGGCCCTACGAGCAGTACTTC.

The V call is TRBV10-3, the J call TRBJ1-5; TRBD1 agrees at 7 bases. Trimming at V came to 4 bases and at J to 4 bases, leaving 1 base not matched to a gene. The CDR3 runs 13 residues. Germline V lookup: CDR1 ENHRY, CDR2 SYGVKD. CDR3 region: CAISAQGNQPQHF. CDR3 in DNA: TGTGCCATCAGTGCACAGGGGAATCAGCCCCAGCATTTT.

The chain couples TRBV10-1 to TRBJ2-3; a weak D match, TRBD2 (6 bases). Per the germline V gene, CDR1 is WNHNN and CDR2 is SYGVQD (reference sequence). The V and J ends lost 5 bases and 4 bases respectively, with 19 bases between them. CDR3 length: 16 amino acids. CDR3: CASSSGPRMLADTQYF. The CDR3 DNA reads TGCGCCAGCAGTAGCGGGCCAAGGATGTTGGCAGATACGCAGTATTTT.